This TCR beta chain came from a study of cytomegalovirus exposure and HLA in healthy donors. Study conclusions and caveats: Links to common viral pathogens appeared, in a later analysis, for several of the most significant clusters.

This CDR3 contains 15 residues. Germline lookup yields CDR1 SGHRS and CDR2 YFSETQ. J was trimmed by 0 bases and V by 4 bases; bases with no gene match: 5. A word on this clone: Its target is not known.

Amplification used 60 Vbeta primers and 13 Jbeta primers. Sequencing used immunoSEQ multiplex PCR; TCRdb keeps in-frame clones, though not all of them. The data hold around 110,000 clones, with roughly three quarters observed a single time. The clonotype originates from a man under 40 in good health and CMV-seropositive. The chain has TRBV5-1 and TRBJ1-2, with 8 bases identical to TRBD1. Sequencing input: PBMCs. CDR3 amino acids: CASSKGQGPNYGYTF. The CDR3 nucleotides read TGCGCCAGCAGCAAAGGACAGGGTCCTAACTATGGCTACACCTTC.